This T cell receptor (beta chain) came from a study of PD-1 blockade in classical Hodgkin lymphoma (TCRdb year 2020). For the wider study: Nivolumab dosing was 3 mg/kg intravenously every 2 weeks, continuing until either disease progression or unacceptable toxicity. To define a peripheral blood immune signature of response to PD-1 blockade in classical Hodgkin lymphoma, the study combined TCR beta sequencing with CyTOF. General study outcomes and caveats: Diversity was lower in patients who began nivolumab less than 1 year after ASCT, so these patients were left out of later analyses to avoid confounding by immune reconstitution. CD4+ but not CD8+ TCR diversity rose significantly by C4D1 (p=0.0027 vs p=0.16), most apparent in complete responders (p=0.02). The study was restricted to a single clinical trial cohort, and the causes of repertoire differences, possibly disease activity or prior therapy, were left undefined. Among trial patients, those achieving complete response had baseline diversity similar to that of newly diagnosed patients, while diversity was significantly lower in partial responders and progressors. Baseline TCR diversity was reported to be lower in newly diagnosed patients than in healthy donors, and even lower in relapsed/refractory patients.

A word on this clone: The antigen it recognizes is unknown. No base-level quality is on record; no much larger clone is a single base apart.

Genomic DNA was extracted with the Qiagen DNeasy kit from unsorted PBMCs and from negatively selected CD4+ and CD8+ fractions. Using primers that anneal to V and J segments, immunoSEQ multiplex PCR amplified the TCR beta CDR3 regions. A synthetic immune receptor repertoire was used to minimize amplification bias, and any remaining bias was removed computationally after sequencing. On the study's bioinformatics: Repertoire diversity was quantified as the Shannon entropy index using custom Python scripts. Unsorted, CD4+ and CD8+ repertoires were analyzed separately, except in combined analyses where CD4+ and CD8+ sequences were merged in silico. Clonal expansion was defined as a frequency increase of at least 2-fold after treatment compared with C1D1, and clones undetected at baseline were assigned a pseudocount of 0.5. Clones with 0 or 1 copy at C1D1 were defined as singleton clones, while clones with 2 or more copies were defined as non-singleton clones. Clones expanded in unsorted samples were labelled as CD4+, CD8+ or unknown by matching protein sequences in sorted samples from the same patient. Wilcoxon tests were applied to paired samples to test diversity changes from C1D1 to C4D1. Not all clones reach the TCRdb copy of this immuneACCESS table, which keeps in-frame sequences only. Checked studies attribute under half of the gap to unresolved V genes and leave the rest unexplained. V and J calls and clone size are given by that table; D and trimming were obtained from the DNA. For this sample the table gives about 13,000 clones, of which 70% to 90% were detected only once. About 40% of the sample lies in the top ten.

The V and J ends are trimmed by 0 bases and 4 bases, leaving 7 bases between them. There are 14 amino acids in the CDR3, from cysteine to phenylalanine inclusive. Only the CDR3 portion is preserved as DNA: 42 bases, with reading frame beginning at the first base. CDR1 SNHLY and CDR2 FYNNEI were looked up in the germline V gene. This sample's time point label indicates: cycle 1 day 1 (C1D1), immediately before nivolumab initiation. Relapse after autologous stem cell transplantation had occurred in all trial patients, and cohorts A, B and C were distinguished by prior brentuximab vedotin exposure. The trial cohort comprised some 60 patients with relapsed/refractory classical Hodgkin lymphoma whose best overall responses were complete response, partial response or progressive disease. In the multi-cohort phase II CheckMate 205 trial, trial patients received single-agent nivolumab. Best overall response was determined by an independent review committee according to the 2007 International Working Group response criteria. Trial PBMCs were collected just before the start of nivolumab (C1D1) and during therapy at cycle 2 day 1 and cycle 4 day 1. Peripheral blood was collected in 8 mL Vacutainer Cell Preparation Tubes, from which PBMCs were isolated by centrifugation and then cryopreserved.

This chain joins TRBV2 to TRBJ1-5; no D gene is confidently identified. This TCR was recovered from a human donor with classical Hodgkin lymphoma. Here the sequenced sample was peripheral blood mononuclear cells (PBMCs), taken at baseline. The CDR3 has the sequence CASSEAYQNQPQHF. The DNA reads TGTGCCAGCAGTGAAGCGTATCAGAATCAGCCCCAGCATTTT.